This is a list of T cell receptor beta chains from one sample in a study of T cell responses to AZD1222 COVID-19 vaccine. TCRdb's table, derived via immunoSEQ multiplex PCR, lists solely in-frame clones and lacks some. The table lists about 110,000 clones, 92% of them singletons. This sample comprised peripheral blood, obtained 28 days after the second AZD1222 dose. The receptors here all came from an adult who received the AZD1222 COVID-19 vaccine. Both conserved end residues are part of each CDR3. The D gene is left open where the match is weak. Clone size, where shown, is once, few, many, or a class for clones that have expanded.

V gene	D gene	J gene	clone size	CDR3 protein	CDR3 DNA
TRBV14	NA	TRBJ2-2	once	CASSQNAGSGELFF	TGTGCCAGCAGCCAAAATGCGGGGTCCGGGGAGCTGTTTTTT
TRBV2	NA	TRBJ2-5	NA	CASSNDRGLETQYF	TGTGCCAGCAGTAACGACCGGGGGCTGGAGACCCAGTACTTC
TRBV5-1	NA	TRBJ1-1	NA	CASSLAGMGGTEAFF	TGCGCCAGCAGCTTGGCCGGGATGGGGGGCACTGAAGCTTTCTTT
TRBV7-2	TRBD1	TRBJ1-3	few	CASSSRTGVRNTIYF	TGTGCCAGCAGCTCACGGACAGGGGTCAGAAACACCATATATTTT
TRBV2	NA	TRBJ1-1	NA	CASILDLNTEAFF	TGTGCCAGCATTCTGGACCTGAACACTGAAGCTTTCTTT
TRBV7-3	NA	TRBJ1-2	NA	CAPREGYGYTF	TGTGCCCCCAGGGAGGGCTATGGCTACACCTTC
TRBV24-1	TRBD1	TRBJ2-1	NA	CATSDLGTANNEQFF	TGTGCCACCAGTGATTTAGGGACAGCGAACAATGAGCAGTTCTTC
TRBV7-3	NA	TRBJ2-2	NA	CASSLTGMNTGELFF	TGTGCCAGCAGCTTAACGGGAATGAACACCGGGGAGCTGTTTTTT
TRBV29-1	NA	TRBJ2-3	NA	CSVGRGGLPTDTQYF	TGCAGCGTCGGAAGGGGCGGGCTTCCCACAGATACGCAGTATTTT
TRBV4-1	NA	TRBJ2-2	NA	CASSQDGAGASTGELFF	TGCGCCAGCAGCCAAGATGGGGCGGGGGCATCCACCGGGGAGCTGTTTTTT
TRBV4-3	NA	TRBJ2-2	NA	CASSQEFLVNLGTGELFF	TGCGCCAGCAGCCAAGAGTTTTTGGTCAATCTAGGTACCGGGGAGCTGTTTTTT
TRBV5-4	NA	TRBJ2-5	NA	CASSLAGGGSETQYF	TGTGCCAGCAGCTTGGCCGGCGGGGGCTCGGAGACCCAGTACTTC
TRBV24-1	NA	TRBJ1-1	NA	CATSAGGAPEAFF	TGTGCCACCAGTGCTGGGGGGGCCCCTGAAGCTTTCTTT
TRBV5-1	NA	TRBJ1-4	NA	CASSLGAGREKLFF	TGCGCCAGCAGCTTGGGCGCCGGTCGTGAAAAACTGTTTTTT
TRBV5-6	TRBD1	TRBJ1-6	NA	CASSSGQGRFYNSPLHF	TGTGCCAGCAGCTCAGGACAGGGGAGATTTTATAATTCACCCCTCCACTTT
TRBV18	NA	TRBJ1-1	NA	CASSKGGKGSEAFF	TGTGCCAGCTCAAAGGGAGGGAAAGGGTCTGAAGCTTTCTTT
TRBV21-1	NA	TRBJ2-2	NA	CASSNNGGELFF	TGTGCCAGCAGCAATAACGGCGGGGAGCTGTTTTTT
TRBV5-4	TRBD2	TRBJ2-1	once	CASSLGGGAHNEQFF	TGTGCCAGCAGCTTGGGCGGGGGGGCCCACAATGAGCAGTTCTTC
TRBV4-3	NA	TRBJ2-1	NA	CASSLDLANYNEQFF	TGCGCCAGCAGCCTAGATCTAGCCAACTACAATGAGCAGTTCTTC
TRBV5-1	TRBD1	TRBJ2-2	NA	CASSTGTVINTGELFF	TGCGCCAGCAGCACCGGGACAGTCATTAACACCGGGGAGCTGTTTTTT
TRBV11-2	TRBD2	TRBJ2-2	NA	CASSLNRDYYTGELFF	TGTGCCAGCAGCTTAAACCGGGACTACTACACCGGGGAGCTGTTTTTT
TRBV7-9	NA	TRBJ1-1	NA	CASSSLGRENTEAFF	TGTGCCAGCAGCTCCCTTGGCAGGGAAAACACTGAAGCTTTCTTT
TRBV3-1/TRBV3-2	TRBD1	TRBJ1-1	NA	CASSFSDRGIEAFF	TGTGCCAGCAGCTTCTCCGACAGGGGGATTGAAGCTTTCTTT
TRBV7-9	NA	TRBJ2-5	NA	CASSQPDGKETQYF	TGTGCCAGCAGCCAACCGGACGGGAAAGAGACCCAGTACTTC
TRBV4-1	NA	TRBJ2-1	NA	CASSQGGYNEQFF	TGCGCCAGCAGCCAAGGGGGGTACAATGAGCAGTTCTTC
TRBV27	TRBD2	TRBJ2-1	NA	CASSLRASGGSSYNEQFF	TGTGCCAGCAGTTTAAGGGCTAGCGGGGGCAGCTCCTACAATGAGCAGTTCTTC
TRBV6-5	TRBD2	TRBJ2-2	NA	CASSYGGGTSTGELFF	TGTGCCAGCAGTTACGGCGGGGGGACTTCCACCGGGGAGCTGTTTTTT
TRBV7-9	TRBD1	TRBJ2-7	NA	CASSAWGTGGLGEQYF	TGTGCCAGCAGCGCATGGGGGACAGGGGGCCTTGGCGAGCAGTACTTC
TRBV6-5	TRBD1	TRBJ1-3	NA	CASSLGQTSGNTIYF	TGTGCCAGCAGTTTGGGACAGACCTCTGGAAACACCATATATTTT
TRBV19	NA	TRBJ2-1	NA	CASSPLRGPEFNEQFF	TGTGCCAGTAGCCCGCTGCGGGGCCCTGAATTCAATGAGCAGTTCTTC
TRBV7-8	NA	TRBJ1-2	NA	CASSPGPVIYGYTF	TGTGCCAGCAGCCCCGGCCCAGTGATCTATGGCTACACCTTC
TRBV6-2/TRBV6-3	NA	TRBJ1-6	NA	CASSYPGSYNSPLHF	TGTGCCAGCAGTTACCCAGGCTCCTATAATTCACCCCTCCACTTT
TRBV5-1	NA	TRBJ1-1	once	CASSDGTFGNTEAFF	TGCGCCAGCAGCGACGGGACTTTTGGGAACACTGAAGCTTTCTTT
TRBV6-5	NA	TRBJ2-1	NA	CASRRVGEQFF	TGTGCCAGCAGGCGCGTTGGTGAGCAGTTCTTC
TRBV19	NA	TRBJ2-2	NA	CASRIQDRGELFF	TGTGCCAGTAGGATCCAGGACCGGGGTGAGCTGTTTTTT
TRBV7-3	TRBD1	TRBJ1-2	NA	CASSLSGTGDGYTF	TGTGCCAGCAGCTTAAGTGGGACAGGGGACGGCTACACCTTC
TRBV7-9	TRBD1	TRBJ2-2	NA	CASSRPAGTGVTGELFF	TGTGCCAGCAGCCGTCCTGCCGGGACAGGGGTCACCGGGGAGCTGTTTTTT
TRBV9	NA	TRBJ2-3	NA	CASSVTAGAAPDTQYF	TGTGCCAGCAGCGTAACGGCGGGGGCCGCCCCAGATACGCAGTATTTT
TRBV27	NA	TRBJ1-5	NA	CASSLFSNQPQHF	TGTGCCAGCAGTTTATTTAGCAATCAGCCCCAGCATTTT
TRBV7-2	TRBD2	TRBJ2-3	NA	CASSLRDYPTDTQYF	TGTGCCAGCAGCCTCCGGGACTACCCCACAGATACGCAGTATTTT
TRBV3-1/TRBV3-2	TRBD2	TRBJ2-1	NA	CASSPSGGAHNEQFF	TGTGCCAGCAGCCCTAGCGGGGGGGCCCACAATGAGCAGTTCTTC
TRBV6-2/TRBV6-3	NA	TRBJ2-7	NA	CASSYLFGAAEQYF	TGTGCCAGCAGTTATTTGTTCGGGGCGGCCGAGCAGTACTTC
TRBV15	NA	TRBJ2-5	few	CATSRAVRGTQYF	TGTGCCACCAGCCGTGCGGTCCGGGGGACCCAGTACTTC
TRBV5-1	NA	TRBJ1-3	NA	CASSLAGAMMGNTIYF	TGCGCCAGCAGCTTGGCAGGGGCGATGATGGGAAACACCATATATTTT
TRBV3-1/TRBV3-2	TRBD1	TRBJ1-2	NA	CASSLGQGHGYTF	TGTGCCAGCAGCCTCGGACAGGGGCATGGCTACACCTTC
TRBV12-3/TRBV12-4	NA	TRBJ1-2	NA	CASSLGQAYGYTF	TGTGCCAGCAGTTTGGGTCAGGCCTATGGCTACACCTTC
TRBV4-2	NA	TRBJ2-3	NA	CASSQRHSTITDTQYF	TGTGCCAGCAGCCAACGGCACAGCACCATCACAGATACGCAGTATTTT
TRBV6-4	NA	TRBJ1-5	NA	CASSRGDGQPQHF	TGTGCCAGCAGTCGAGGGGATGGCCAGCCCCAGCATTTT
TRBV6-5	NA	TRBJ2-2	NA	CASSGVRNTGELFF	TGTGCCAGCAGCGGGGTTCGGAACACCGGGGAGCTGTTTTTT
TRBV7-6	NA	TRBJ2-1	NA	CASSFPDRDLSSYNEQFF	TGTGCCAGCAGCTTCCCCGACAGGGACTTGAGCTCCTACAATGAGCAGTTCTTC
TRBV6-1	NA	TRBJ1-5	NA	CASSEGSQGPQHF	TGTGCCAGCAGTGAAGGGTCGCAGGGGCCCCAGCATTTT
TRBV7-8	NA	TRBJ1-3	NA	CASSLANHGNTIYF	TGTGCCAGCAGCTTAGCCAATCACGGAAACACCATATATTTT
TRBV6-5	TRBD1	TRBJ1-5	NA	CATGPYSNQPQHF	TGTGCGACAGGGCCCTATAGCAATCAGCCCCAGCATTTT
TRBV28	NA	TRBJ1-6	NA	CASTRGNNSPLHF	TGTGCCAGCACCAGGGGCAATAATTCACCCCTCCACTTT
TRBV7-7	TRBD1	TRBJ1-3	once	CASSLGQRGLGNTIYF	TGTGCTAGCAGCTTAGGTCAGAGGGGGCTGGGAAACACCATATATTTT
TRBV18	NA	TRBJ2-2	NA	CASSPTDTGELFF	TGTGCCAGCTCACCGACGGACACCGGGGAGCTGTTTTTT
TRBV7-9	TRBD2	TRBJ2-4	few	CASSPDGEGIQYF	TGTGCCAGCAGCCCTGACGGGGAGGGCATTCAGTACTTC
TRBV19	NA	TRBJ2-7	NA	CASSIRRESYEQYF	TGTGCCAGTAGTATTCGGCGGGAATCCTACGAGCAGTACTTC